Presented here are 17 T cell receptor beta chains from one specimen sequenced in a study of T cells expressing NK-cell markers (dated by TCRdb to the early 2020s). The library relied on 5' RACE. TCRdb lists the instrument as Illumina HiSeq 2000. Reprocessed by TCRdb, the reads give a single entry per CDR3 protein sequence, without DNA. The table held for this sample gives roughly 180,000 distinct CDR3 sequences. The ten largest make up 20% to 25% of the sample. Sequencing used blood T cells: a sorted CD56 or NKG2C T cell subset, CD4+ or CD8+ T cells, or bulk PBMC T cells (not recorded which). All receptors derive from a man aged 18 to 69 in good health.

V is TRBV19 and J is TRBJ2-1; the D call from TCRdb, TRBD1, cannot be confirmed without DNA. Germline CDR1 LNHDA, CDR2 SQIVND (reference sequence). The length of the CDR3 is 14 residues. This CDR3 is CASSITGATDEQFF.

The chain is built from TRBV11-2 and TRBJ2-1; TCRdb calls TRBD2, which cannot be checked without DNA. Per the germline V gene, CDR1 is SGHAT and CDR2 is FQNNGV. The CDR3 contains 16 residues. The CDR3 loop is CASSSSSGGAVNEQFF.

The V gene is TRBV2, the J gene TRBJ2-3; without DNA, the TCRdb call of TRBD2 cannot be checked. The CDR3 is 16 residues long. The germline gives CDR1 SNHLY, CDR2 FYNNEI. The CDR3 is CASQNPGLAGADTQYF.

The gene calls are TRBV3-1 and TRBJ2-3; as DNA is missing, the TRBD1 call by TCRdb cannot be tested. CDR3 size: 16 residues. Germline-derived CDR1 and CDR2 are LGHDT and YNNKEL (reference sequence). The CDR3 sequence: CASSQMGGPSTDTQYF.

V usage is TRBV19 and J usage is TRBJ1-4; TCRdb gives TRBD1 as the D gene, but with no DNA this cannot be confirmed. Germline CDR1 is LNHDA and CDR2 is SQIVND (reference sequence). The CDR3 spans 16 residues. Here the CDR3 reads CASSYGNRAINEKLFF.

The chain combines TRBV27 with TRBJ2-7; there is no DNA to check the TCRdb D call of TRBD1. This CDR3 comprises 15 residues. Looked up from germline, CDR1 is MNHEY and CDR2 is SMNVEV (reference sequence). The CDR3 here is CASSLWRQGPYEQYF.

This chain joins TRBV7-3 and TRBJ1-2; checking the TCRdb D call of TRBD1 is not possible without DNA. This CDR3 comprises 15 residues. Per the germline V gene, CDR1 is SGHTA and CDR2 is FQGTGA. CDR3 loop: CASSLTGGDGYGYTF. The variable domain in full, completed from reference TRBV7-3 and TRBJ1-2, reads GAGVSQTPSNKVTEKGKYVELRCDPISGHTALYWYRQSLGQGPEFLIYFQGTGAADDSGLPNDRFFAVRPEGSVSTLKIQRTERGDSAVYLCASSLTGGDGYGYTFGSGTRLTVV.

CDR3 in amino acids: CASSYPRDAQYF. This chain connects TRBV6-6 to TRBJ2-3. This CDR3 is 12 amino acids long. CDR1 MNHNY and CDR2 SVGAGI come from the germline V gene (reference sequence).

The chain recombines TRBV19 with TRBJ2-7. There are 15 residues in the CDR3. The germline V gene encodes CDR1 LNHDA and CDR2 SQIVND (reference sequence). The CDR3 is CASSISASQSYEQYF. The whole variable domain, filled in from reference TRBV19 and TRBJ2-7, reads DGGITQSPKYLFRKEGQNVTLSCEQNLNHDAMYWYRQDPGQGLRLIYYSQIVNDFQKGDIAEGYSVSREKKESFPLTVTSAQKNPTAFYLCASSISASQSYEQYFGPGTRLTVT.

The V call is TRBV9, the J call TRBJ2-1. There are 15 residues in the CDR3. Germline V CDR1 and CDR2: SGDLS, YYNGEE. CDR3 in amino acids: CASSHSRAPYNEQFF.

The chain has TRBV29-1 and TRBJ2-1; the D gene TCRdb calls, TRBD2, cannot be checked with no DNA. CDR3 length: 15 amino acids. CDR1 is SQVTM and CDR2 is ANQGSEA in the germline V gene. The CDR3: CSVTTSGGASDEQFF.

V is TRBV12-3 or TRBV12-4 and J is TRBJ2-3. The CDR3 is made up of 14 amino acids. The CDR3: CASSLALVGDTQYF.

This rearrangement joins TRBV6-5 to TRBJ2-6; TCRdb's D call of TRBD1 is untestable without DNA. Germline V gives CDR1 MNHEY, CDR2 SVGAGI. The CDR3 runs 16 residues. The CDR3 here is CASSYMTGTGANVLTF.

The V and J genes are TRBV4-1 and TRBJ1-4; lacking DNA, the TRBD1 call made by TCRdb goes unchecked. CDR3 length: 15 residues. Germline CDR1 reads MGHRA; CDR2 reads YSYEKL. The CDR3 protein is CASSQDSTANEKLFF.

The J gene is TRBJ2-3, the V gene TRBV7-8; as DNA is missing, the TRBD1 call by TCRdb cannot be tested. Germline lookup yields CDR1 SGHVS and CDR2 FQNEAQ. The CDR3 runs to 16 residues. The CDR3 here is CASSSEGQGRGDTQYF.

CDR3 loop: CSATDGSTDTQYF. The genes are TRBV20-1 and TRBJ2-3. Per germline, CDR1 DFQATT and CDR2 SNEGSKA (reference sequence). CDR3 length: 13 residues.

Here the CDR3 reads CASSSLAPNTGELFF. The J gene is TRBJ2-2, the V gene TRBV27; TCRdb names TRBD1, which stays unverified in the absence of DNA. The germline gives CDR1 MNHEY, CDR2 SMNVEV (reference sequence). The CDR3 has 15 amino acids.